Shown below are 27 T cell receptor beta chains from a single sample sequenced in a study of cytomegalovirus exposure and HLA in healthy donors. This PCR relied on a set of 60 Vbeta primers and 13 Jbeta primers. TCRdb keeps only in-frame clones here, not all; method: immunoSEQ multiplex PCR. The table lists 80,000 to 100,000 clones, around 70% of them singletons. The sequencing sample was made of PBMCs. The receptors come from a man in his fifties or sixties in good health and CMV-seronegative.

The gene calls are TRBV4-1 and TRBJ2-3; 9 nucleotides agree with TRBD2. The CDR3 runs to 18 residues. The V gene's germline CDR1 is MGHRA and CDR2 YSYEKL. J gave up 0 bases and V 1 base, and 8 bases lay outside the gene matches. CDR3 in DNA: TGCGCCAGCAGCCAAGGAAGGACTAGCGCGACTAGCACAGATACGCAGTATTTT. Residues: CASSQGRTSATSTDTQYF.

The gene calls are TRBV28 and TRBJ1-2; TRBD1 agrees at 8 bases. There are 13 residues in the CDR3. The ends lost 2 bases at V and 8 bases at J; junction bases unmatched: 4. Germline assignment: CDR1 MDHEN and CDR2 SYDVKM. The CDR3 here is CASSLQGARGYTF. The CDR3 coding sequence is TGTGCCAGCAGTTTACAGGGGGCGCGCGGCTACACCTTC.

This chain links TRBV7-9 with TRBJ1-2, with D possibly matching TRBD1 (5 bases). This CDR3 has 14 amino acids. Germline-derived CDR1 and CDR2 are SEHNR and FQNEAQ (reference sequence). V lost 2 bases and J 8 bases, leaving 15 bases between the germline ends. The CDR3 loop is CASSLNGDSHGYTF. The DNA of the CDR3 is TGTGCCAGCAGCTTAAACGGTGACAGTCACGGCTACACCTTC.

CDR3 coding DNA: TGTGCCAGCAGCTTAGGTCTCCAGGGGGGTCTTAAAGAGACCCAGTACTTC. Amino acid sequence: CASSLGLQGGLKETQYF. This chain connects TRBV11-2 to TRBJ2-5; D possibly corresponds to TRBD1 (7 bases). Germline V gene data show CDR1 as SGHAT and CDR2 as FQNNGV. There are 17 residues in the CDR3. Trimming stripped 1 base from V and 3 bases from J, with 18 bases between.

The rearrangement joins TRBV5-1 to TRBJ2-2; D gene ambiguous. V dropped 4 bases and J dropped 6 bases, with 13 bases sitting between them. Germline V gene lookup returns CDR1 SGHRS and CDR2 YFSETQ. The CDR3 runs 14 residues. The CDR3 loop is CASSPERWAGELFF. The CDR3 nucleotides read TGCGCCAGCAGCCCCGAGAGGTGGGCCGGGGAGCTGTTTTTT. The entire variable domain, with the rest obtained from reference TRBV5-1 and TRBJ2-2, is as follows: KAGVTQTPRYLIKTRGQQVTLSCSPISGHRSVSWYQQTPGQGLQFLFEYFSETQRNKGNFPGRFSGRQFSNSRSEMNVSTLELGDSALYLCASSPERWAGELFFGEGSRLTVL.

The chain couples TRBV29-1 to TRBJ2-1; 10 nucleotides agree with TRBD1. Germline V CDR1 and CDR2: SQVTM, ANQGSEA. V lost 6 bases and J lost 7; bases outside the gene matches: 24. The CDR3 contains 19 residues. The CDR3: CSVVDGGYTGQGSENEQFF. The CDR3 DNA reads TGCAGCGTCGTCGACGGGGGTTACACGGGACAGGGGTCGGAGAATGAGCAGTTCTTC.

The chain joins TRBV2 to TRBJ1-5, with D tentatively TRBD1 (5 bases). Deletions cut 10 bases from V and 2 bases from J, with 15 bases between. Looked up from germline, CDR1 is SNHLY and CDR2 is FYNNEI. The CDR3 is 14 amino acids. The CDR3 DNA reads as TGTGCCACACGGAGGGGCCGGGGCAATCAGCCCCAGCATTTT. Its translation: CATRRGRGNQPQHF.

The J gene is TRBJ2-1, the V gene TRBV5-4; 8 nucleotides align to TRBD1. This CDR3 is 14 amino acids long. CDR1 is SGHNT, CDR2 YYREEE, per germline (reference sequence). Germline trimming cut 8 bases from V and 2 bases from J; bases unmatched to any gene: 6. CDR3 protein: CASTPGQAYNEQFF. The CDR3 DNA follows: TGTGCCAGTACTCCGGGACAGGCCTACAATGAGCAGTTCTTC.

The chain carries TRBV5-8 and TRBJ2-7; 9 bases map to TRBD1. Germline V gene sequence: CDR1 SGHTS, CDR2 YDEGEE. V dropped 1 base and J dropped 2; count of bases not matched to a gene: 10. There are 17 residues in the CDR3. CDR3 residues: CASSLLVQGAHTYEQYF. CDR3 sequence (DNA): TGTGCCAGCAGCTTGTTGGTACAGGGGGCTCATACCTACGAGCAGTACTTC.

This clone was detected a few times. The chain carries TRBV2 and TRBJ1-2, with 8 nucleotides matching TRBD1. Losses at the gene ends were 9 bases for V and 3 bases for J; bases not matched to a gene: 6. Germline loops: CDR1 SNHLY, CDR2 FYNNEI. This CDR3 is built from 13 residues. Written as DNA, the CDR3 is TGTGCCAGTCGGGACAGGAGCTACTATGGCTACACCTTC. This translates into CASRDRSYYGYTF. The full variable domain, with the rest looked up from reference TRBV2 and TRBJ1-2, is EPEVTQTPSHQVTQMGQEVILRCVPISNHLYFYWYRQILGQKVEFLVSFYNNEISEKSEIFDDQFSVERPDGSNFTLKIRSTKLEDSAMYFCASRDRSYYGYTFGSGTRLTVV.

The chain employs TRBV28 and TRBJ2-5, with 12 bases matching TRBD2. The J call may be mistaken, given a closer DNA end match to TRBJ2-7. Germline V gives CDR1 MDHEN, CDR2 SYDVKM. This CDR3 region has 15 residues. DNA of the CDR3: TGTGCCAGCGCTCTAGCGGGAGGGCCACCCTACGAGCAGTACTTC. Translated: CASALAGGPPYEQYF.

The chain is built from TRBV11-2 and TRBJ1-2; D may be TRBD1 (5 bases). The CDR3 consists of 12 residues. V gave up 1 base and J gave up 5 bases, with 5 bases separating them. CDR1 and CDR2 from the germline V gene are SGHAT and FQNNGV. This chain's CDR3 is CASSLAGYGYTF. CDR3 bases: TGTGCCAGCAGCTTAGCAGGGTATGGCTACACCTTC.

Here the CDR3 reads CASSTSRGFTEAFF. In nucleotides, the CDR3 is TGTGCCAGCAGCACATCAAGGGGATTTACTGAAGCTTTCTTT. The chain joins TRBV2 to TRBJ1-1; TRBD1 might be the D (5 bases). Germline V gene lookup returns CDR1 SNHLY and CDR2 FYNNEI. The CDR3 has 14 amino acids. Trimming cost V 6 bases and J 5 bases, with 16 bases left between them.

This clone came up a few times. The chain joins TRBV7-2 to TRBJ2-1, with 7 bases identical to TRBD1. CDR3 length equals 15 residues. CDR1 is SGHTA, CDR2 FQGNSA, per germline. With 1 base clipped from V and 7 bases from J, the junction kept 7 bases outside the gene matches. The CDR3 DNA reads TGTGCCAGCAGCTTAGTCGTAGGGGGCGGGAATGAGCAGTTCTTC. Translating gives CASSLVVGGGNEQFF.

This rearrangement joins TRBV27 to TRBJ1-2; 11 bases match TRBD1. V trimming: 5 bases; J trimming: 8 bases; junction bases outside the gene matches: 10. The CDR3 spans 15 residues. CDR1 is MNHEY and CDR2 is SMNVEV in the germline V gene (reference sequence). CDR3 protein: CASSGRTGGHDGYTF. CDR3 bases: TGTGCCAGCAGTGGTCGGACAGGGGGCCATGACGGCTACACCTTC.

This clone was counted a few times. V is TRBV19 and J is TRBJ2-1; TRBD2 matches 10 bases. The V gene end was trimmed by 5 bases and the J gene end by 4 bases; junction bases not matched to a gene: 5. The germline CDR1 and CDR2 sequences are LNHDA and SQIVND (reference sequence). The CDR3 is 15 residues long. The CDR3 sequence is CASSPSSGRYNEQFF. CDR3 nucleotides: TGTGCCAGTAGTCCCTCTAGCGGGAGATACAATGAGCAGTTCTTC.

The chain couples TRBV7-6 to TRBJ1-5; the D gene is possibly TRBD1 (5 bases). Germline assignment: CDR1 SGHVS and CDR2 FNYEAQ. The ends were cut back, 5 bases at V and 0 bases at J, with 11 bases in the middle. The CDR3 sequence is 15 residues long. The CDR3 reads CASSPGLYSNQPQHF. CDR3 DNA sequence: TGTGCCAGCAGCCCAGGGCTTTATAGCAATCAGCCCCAGCATTTT. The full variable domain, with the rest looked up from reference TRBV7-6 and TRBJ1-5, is GAGVSQSPRYKVTKRGQDVALRCDPISGHVSLYWYRQALGQGPEFLTYFNYEAQQDKSGLPNDRFSAERPEGSISTLTIQRTEQRDSAMYRCASSPGLYSNQPQHFGDGTRLSIL.

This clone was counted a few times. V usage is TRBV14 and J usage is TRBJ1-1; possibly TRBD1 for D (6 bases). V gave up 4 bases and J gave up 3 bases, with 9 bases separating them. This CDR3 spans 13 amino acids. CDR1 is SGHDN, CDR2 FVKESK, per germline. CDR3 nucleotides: TGTGCCAGCAGCCCCGGACAGCACACTGAAGCTTTCTTT. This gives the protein CASSPGQHTEAFF.

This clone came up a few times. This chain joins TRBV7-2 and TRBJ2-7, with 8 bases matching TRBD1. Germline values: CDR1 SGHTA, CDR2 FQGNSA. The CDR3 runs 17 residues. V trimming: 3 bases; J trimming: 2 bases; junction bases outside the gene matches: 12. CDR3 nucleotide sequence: TGTGCCAGCAGCTTTCGAGGGACAGGATTAACGACCTACGAGCAGTACTTC. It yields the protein CASSFRGTGLTTYEQYF.

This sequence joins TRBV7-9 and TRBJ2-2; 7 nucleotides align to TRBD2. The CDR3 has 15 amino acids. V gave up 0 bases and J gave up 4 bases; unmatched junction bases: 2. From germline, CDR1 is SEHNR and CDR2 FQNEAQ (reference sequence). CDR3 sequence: CASSLAGGRTGELFF. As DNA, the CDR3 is TGTGCCAGCAGCTTAGCGGGAGGGCGCACCGGGGAGCTGTTTTTT.

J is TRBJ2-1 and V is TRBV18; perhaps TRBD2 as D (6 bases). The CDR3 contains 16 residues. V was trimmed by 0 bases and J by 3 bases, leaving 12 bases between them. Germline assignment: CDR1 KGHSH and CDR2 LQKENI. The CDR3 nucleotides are TGTGCCAGCTCACCACCGGAGGGCCCCCTCTACAATGAGCAGTTCTTC. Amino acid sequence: CASSPPEGPLYNEQFF.

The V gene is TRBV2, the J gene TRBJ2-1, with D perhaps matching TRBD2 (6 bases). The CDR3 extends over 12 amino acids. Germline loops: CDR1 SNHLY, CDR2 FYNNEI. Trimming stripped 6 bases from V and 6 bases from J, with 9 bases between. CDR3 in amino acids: CASRYSGNEQFF. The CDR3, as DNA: TGTGCCAGCAGGTATAGCGGCAATGAGCAGTTCTTC. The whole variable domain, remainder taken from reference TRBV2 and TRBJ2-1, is EPEVTQTPSHQVTQMGQEVILRCVPISNHLYFYWYRQILGQKVEFLVSFYNNEISEKSEIFDDQFSVERPDGSNFTLKIRSTKLEDSAMYFCASRYSGNEQFFGPGTRLTVL.

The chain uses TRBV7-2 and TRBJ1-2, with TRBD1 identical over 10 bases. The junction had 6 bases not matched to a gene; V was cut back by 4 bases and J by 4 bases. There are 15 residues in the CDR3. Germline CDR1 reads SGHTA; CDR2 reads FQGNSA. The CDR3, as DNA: TGTGCCAGCAGCTGGGATCGGACAGGGGGCTATGGCTACACCTTC. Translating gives CASSWDRTGGYGYTF.

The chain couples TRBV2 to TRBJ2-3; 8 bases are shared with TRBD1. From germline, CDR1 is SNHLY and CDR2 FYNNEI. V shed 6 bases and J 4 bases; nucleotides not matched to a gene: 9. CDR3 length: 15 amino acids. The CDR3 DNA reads TGTGCCAGCAGGGGACGACAGGGGAATCCAGATACGCAGTATTTT. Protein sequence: CASRGRQGNPDTQYF.

CDR3 amino acids: CASSLRGEGNGELFF. The CDR3 bases are TGCGCCAGCAGCTTGCGCGGGGAGGGGAACGGGGAGCTGTTTTTT. The V call is TRBV5-1, the J call TRBJ2-2; 7 bases agree with TRBD2. This CDR3 is built from 15 residues. Germline V CDR1 and CDR2: SGHRS, YFSETQ. With V trimmed by 1 base and J by 7 bases, 7 bases remained unmatched.

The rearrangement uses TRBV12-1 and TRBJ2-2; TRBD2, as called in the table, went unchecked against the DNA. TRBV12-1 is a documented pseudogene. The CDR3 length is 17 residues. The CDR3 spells CASSLWTSGGAFGELFF. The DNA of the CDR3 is TGTGCCAGCAGCTTATGGACTAGCGGGGGGGCGTTCGGGGAGCTGTTTTTT.

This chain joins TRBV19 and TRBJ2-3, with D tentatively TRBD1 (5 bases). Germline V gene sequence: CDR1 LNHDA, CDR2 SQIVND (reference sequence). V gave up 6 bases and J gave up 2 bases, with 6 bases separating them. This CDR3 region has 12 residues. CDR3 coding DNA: TGTGCCAGTAGGGACACCACAGATACGCAGTATTTT. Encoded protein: CASRDTTDTQYF.